This T cell receptor beta chain came from a study of cytomegalovirus exposure and HLA in healthy donors. Study-wide points: In an earlier analysis, about 87% or about 30%: the productive usage of most TCR beta V segments. Trimming of TCR beta V- and J-genes showed a link, identified in a later analysis, to a missense DCLRE1C variant. CMV antigen specificity of three CMV-associated chains was confirmed in vitro.

To note about this clone: Antigen: not known.

The CDR3 is 14 residues long. Trimming shortened V by 5 bases and J by 4 bases, and 17 bases separated the two germline ends. Germline-derived CDR1 and CDR2 are GTSNPN and SVGIG (reference sequence). The PCR ran on 60 Vbeta and 13 Jbeta primers. Measured with immunoSEQ multiplex PCR; TCRdb has only the in-frame clones, and not every one. The sample consists of approximately 99,000 clones, 79% of them appearing once. The rearrangement joins TRBV30 to TRBJ1-2; D might be TRBD1 (5 bases). Sequencing was performed on PBMCs. This receptor was identified in a male donor in good health and CMV-seropositive. The CDR3 region has the DNA TGTGCCTGGGCCGGGGGAAGAGGGCCCTATGGCTACACCTTC. Encoded protein: CAWAGGRGPYGYTF.